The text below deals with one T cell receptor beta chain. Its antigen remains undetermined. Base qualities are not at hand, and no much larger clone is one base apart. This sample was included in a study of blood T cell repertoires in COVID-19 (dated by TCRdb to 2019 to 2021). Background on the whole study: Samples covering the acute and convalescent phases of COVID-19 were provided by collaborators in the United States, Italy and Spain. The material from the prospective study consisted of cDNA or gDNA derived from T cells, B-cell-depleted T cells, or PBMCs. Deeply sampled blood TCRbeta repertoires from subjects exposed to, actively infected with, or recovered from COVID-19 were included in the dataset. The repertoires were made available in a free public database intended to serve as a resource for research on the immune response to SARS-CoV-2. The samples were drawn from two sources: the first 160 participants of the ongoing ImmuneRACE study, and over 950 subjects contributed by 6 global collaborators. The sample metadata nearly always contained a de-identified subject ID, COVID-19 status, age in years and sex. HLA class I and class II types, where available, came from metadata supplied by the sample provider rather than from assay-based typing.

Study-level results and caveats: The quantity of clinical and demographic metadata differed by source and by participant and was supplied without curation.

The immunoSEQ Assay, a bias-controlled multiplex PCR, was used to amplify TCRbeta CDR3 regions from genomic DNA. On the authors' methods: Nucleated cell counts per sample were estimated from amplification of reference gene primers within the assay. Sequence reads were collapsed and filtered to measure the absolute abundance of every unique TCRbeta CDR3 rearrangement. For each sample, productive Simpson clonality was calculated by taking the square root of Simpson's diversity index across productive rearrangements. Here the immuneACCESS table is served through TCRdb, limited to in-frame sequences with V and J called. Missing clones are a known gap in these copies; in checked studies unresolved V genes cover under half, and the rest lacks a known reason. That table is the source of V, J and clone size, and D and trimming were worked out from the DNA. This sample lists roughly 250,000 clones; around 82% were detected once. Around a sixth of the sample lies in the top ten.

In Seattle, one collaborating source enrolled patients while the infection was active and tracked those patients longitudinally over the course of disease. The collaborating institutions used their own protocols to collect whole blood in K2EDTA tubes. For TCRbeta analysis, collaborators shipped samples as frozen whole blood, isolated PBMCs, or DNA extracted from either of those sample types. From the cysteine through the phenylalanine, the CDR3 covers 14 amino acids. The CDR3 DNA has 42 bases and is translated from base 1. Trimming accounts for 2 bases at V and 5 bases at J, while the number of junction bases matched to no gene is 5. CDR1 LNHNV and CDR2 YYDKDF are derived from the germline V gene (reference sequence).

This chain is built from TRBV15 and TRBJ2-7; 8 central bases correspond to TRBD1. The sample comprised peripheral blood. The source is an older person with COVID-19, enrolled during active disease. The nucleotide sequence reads TGTGCCACCAGCAGAAGACAGGGGTTTGACGAGCAGTACTTC. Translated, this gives CATSRRQGFDEQYF.